Below, 20 T cell receptor beta chains from the same sample are listed, as sequenced in a study of blood T cell repertoires in COVID-19. The data were produced by immunoSEQ multiplex PCR, yet TCRdb's version contains in-frame clones alone and is incomplete. The table has about 220,000 clones, almost 85% seen once; the top ten hold under 2.5%. The material sequenced was peripheral blood. Receptors were obtained from a woman in her 70s with COVID-19, enrolled during active disease.

This clone was detected only once. The chain employs TRBV7-9 and TRBJ1-1, with 7 bases fitting TRBD1. Trimming removed 3 bases from V and 1 base from J; junction bases left unmatched: 5. This CDR3 has 15 amino acids. Germline V CDR1 and CDR2: SEHNR, FQNEAQ (reference sequence). The CDR3 region is CASSLWQGGNTEAFF. DNA of the CDR3: TGTGCCAGCAGCTTGTGGCAGGGGGGGAACACTGAAGCTTTCTTT.

The J gene is TRBJ1-2, the V gene TRBV18, with a tentative D call TRBD1 (5 bases). Trimming took off 3 bases at V and 4 bases at J, with 9 bases between the two ends. CDR3 length: 13 amino acids. The germline V gene has CDR1 KGHSH and CDR2 LQKENI. The CDR3 loop reads CASSPRGFYGYTF. In nucleotides, the CDR3 is TGTGCCAGCTCACCTCGGGGGTTCTATGGCTACACCTTC. The full variable domain, rest sourced from reference TRBV18 and TRBJ1-2, is NAGVMQNPRHLVRRRGQEARLRCSPMKGHSHVYWYRQLPEEGLKFMVYLQKENIIDESGMPKERFSAEFPKEGPSILRIQQVVRGDSAAYFCASSPRGFYGYTFGSGTRLTVV.

The chain links TRBV12-5 to TRBJ1-3; the D is unclear. The V gene's germline CDR1 is LGHNT and CDR2 FRNRAP. V lost 7 bases and J lost 4, with 11 bases in between. The CDR3 spans 13 residues. The DNA of the CDR3 is TGTGCTAGTGCCCCCATGGGCGGAAACACCATATATTTT. Translation gives CASAPMGGNTIYF.

The count of this clone is one. The rearrangement uses TRBV19 and TRBJ1-2, with a possible D match to TRBD1 (6 bases). V was cut by 10 bases and J by 8 bases, with 23 bases left in between. The germline V gene has CDR1 LNHDA and CDR2 SQIVND (reference sequence). The CDR3 extends over 14 amino acids. CDR3 DNA sequence: TGTGCCACCACCTCCGGGACATTTGGTGGAGGCTACACCTTC. Translation: CATTSGTFGGGYTF. The full variable domain, in which reference TRBV19 and TRBJ1-2 provide the parts outside the CDR3, is DGGITQSPKYLFRKEGQNVTLSCEQNLNHDAMYWYRQDPGQGLRLIYYSQIVNDFQKGDIAEGYSVSREKKESFPLTVTSAQKNPTAFYLCATTSGTFGGGYTFGSGTRLTVV.

The genes are TRBV3-1 (or the pseudogene TRBV3-2) and TRBJ2-7; 12 bases match TRBD2. Trimming at V came to 1 base and at J to 3 bases, leaving 4 bases not matched to a gene. The CDR3 runs 16 residues. Germline loops: CDR1 LGHDT, CDR2 YNNKEL (reference sequence). Here the CDR3 reads CASSQVATSGSYEQYF. CDR3 DNA: TGTGCCAGCAGCCAAGTCGCGACTAGCGGGAGCTACGAGCAGTACTTC.

This chain links TRBV7-9 with TRBJ2-1, with 10 bases that match TRBD1. This CDR3 is 17 amino acids long. Germline V lookup: CDR1 SEHNR, CDR2 FQNEAQ (reference sequence). The V and J ends lost 5 bases and 8 bases, in that order; junction bases with no gene match: 15. The DNA for the CDR3 is TGTGCCAGCAGCACGAGGGGACCGGGACAGGGGATAGATGAGCAGTTCTTC. This encodes CASSTRGPGQGIDEQFF.

This sequence joins TRBV19 and TRBJ1-1; D is perhaps TRBD1 (6 bases). The CDR3 has 15 amino acids. The ends were cut back, 8 bases at V and 0 bases at J, with 16 bases in the middle. Germline CDR1 is LNHDA and CDR2 is SQIVND (reference sequence). The CDR3, as DNA: TGTGCCAGTGAATCAAGGGACACCATGAACACTGAAGCTTTCTTT. This sequence encodes CASESRDTMNTEAFF.

The V gene is TRBV9, the J gene TRBJ2-2; D may be TRBD1 (6 bases). The CDR3 covers 12 residues. The V gene's germline CDR1 is SGDLS and CDR2 YYNGEE. Between the trimmed V and J ends, which lost 3 bases and 8 bases, there was a span of 8 bases. This CDR3 is CASSEGEGELFF. Here the CDR3 DNA reads TGTGCCAGCAGCGAGGGGGAAGGGGAGCTGTTTTTT.

This clone occurred once. This chain joins TRBV11-2 and TRBJ2-4; TRBD2 matches at 14 bases. The V and J ends lost 4 bases and 5 bases, in that order; junction bases with no gene match: 10. CDR1 and CDR2 (germline): SGHAT, FQNNGV. The CDR3 is 18 residues long. This CDR3 is CASSSTTGLAGAENIQYF. DNA for the CDR3: TGTGCCAGCAGCTCTACCACGGGACTAGCGGGAGCTGAAAACATTCAGTACTTC.

The chain combines TRBV19 with TRBJ1-1; 8 nucleotides match TRBD1. J was trimmed by 3 bases and V by 5 bases; bases with no gene match: 14. The CDR3 consists of 17 residues. The germline CDR1 and CDR2 sequences are LNHDA and SQIVND (reference sequence). DNA for the CDR3: TGTGCCAGTAGTCGGGACCTGGGGGCAGGGGGCTACACTGAAGCTTTCTTT. This sequence encodes CASSRDLGAGGYTEAFF.

The chain links TRBV5-1 to TRBJ1-2, with 8 bases lining up with TRBD1. The trim removed 4 bases at V and 6 bases at J, leaving 8 bases unmatched. The germline gives CDR1 SGHRS, CDR2 YFSETQ. CDR3 length: 14 amino acids. CDR3 sequence reads: CASSVGQALNGYTF. The CDR3, as DNA: TGCGCCAGCAGCGTGGGACAGGCTCTTAATGGCTACACCTTC.

The chain links TRBV2 to TRBJ2-5; no clear D gene. CDR1 is SNHLY and CDR2 is FYNNEI in the germline V gene. The V and J ends lost 2 bases and 4 bases respectively, with 11 bases between them. CDR3 length: 14 amino acids. The CDR3 nucleotides read TGTGCCAGCAGTGAATTGCTTCGGTTAGAGACCCAGTACTTC. This codes for CASSELLRLETQYF.

This rearrangement joins TRBV9 to TRBJ2-7, with a tentative D call TRBD2 (5 bases). Trimming pared 4 bases from V and 5 bases from J, leaving 22 bases between. The germline V gene encodes CDR1 SGDLS and CDR2 YYNGEE. The CDR3 is made up of 16 amino acids. CDR3 amino acids: CASSLGERSIGDEQYF. DNA of the CDR3: TGTGCCAGCAGCCTCGGGGAGAGAAGTATCGGCGACGAGCAGTACTTC.

The V and J genes are TRBV7-3 and TRBJ1-4; D is unclear. Germline V CDR1 and CDR2: SGHTA, FQGTGA. This CDR3 has 15 residues. V was cut by 2 bases and J by 6 bases, with 13 bases left in between. CDR3 in DNA: TGTGCCAGCAGCTTAGAGGTGGGAGTAGATGAAAAACTGTTTTTT. Residues: CASSLEVGVDEKLFF.

This clone was observed a single time. This chain joins TRBV2 and TRBJ2-7; a weak D match, TRBD1 (6 bases). V lost 6 bases to trimming and J lost 4 bases, with 10 bases between them. Germline V lookup: CDR1 SNHLY, CDR2 FYNNEI. The CDR3 is made up of 12 amino acids. The CDR3: CASRLQGYEQYF. CDR3 sequence (DNA): TGTGCCAGCAGACTACAGGGATACGAGCAGTACTTC.

This clone was recorded a few times. V and J are TRBV6-1 and TRBJ2-7; no clear D gene. Trimming removed 0 bases from V and 6 bases from J, with 9 bases in between. The CDR3 consists of 13 residues. Germline V CDR1 and CDR2: MNHNS, SASEGT. The DNA of the CDR3 is TGTGCCAGCAGTGAAGCGCGGCCCCTCGAGCAGTACTTC. It translates to CASSEARPLEQYF.

The chain uses TRBV19 and TRBJ1-2; weak D call: TRBD1 (5 bases). V shed 1 base and J shed 4 bases, with 7 bases lying between them. Germline V lookup: CDR1 LNHDA, CDR2 SQIVND (reference sequence). CDR3 size: 13 residues. CDR3 amino acids: CASSIARVYGYTF. DNA for the CDR3: TGTGCCAGTAGTATAGCCAGGGTCTATGGCTACACCTTC.

J is TRBJ2-1 and V is TRBV29-1; 9 nucleotides match TRBD2. Germline V gene sequence: CDR1 SQVTM, CDR2 ANQGSEA. V was pared by 4 bases and J by 4 bases, with 5 bases of the junction left unmatched. This CDR3 has 14 residues. The CDR3 sequence: CSVGFLAGYNEQFF. The CDR3 DNA follows: TGCAGCGTTGGTTTCCTAGCGGGGTACAATGAGCAGTTCTTC.

This sequence joins TRBV6-5 and TRBJ1-1; possibly TRBD1 for D (6 bases). V lost 8 bases, J lost 4 bases, and 20 bases lay in between. The germline gives CDR1 MNHEY, CDR2 SVGAGI. The CDR3 totals 15 residues. The CDR3 sequence is CASGANPYRATEAFF. CDR3 bases: TGTGCCAGCGGAGCAAATCCCTACAGGGCCACTGAAGCTTTCTTT.

The sample holds a few counts of this clone. The V gene is TRBV6-5, the J gene TRBJ1-2; 7 positions agree with TRBD1. CDR3 length: 14 residues. Losses at the gene ends were 7 bases for V and 4 bases for J; bases not matched to a gene: 9. Germline V lookup: CDR1 MNHEY, CDR2 SVGAGI. The DNA of the CDR3 is TGTGCCAGCACCTTACTAACAGGGGCCTATGGCTACACCTTC. This gives the protein CASTLLTGAYGYTF.